This TCR beta chain is drawn from a study of cytomegalovirus exposure and HLA in healthy donors. Study-wide findings and caveats: Later work found most CMV-associated TCR beta chains apparently HLA-restricted. Per a later analysis, HLA-associated TCR beta chains showed more clonal expansion than other, equally common TCR beta chains. In vitro work confirmed that three CMV-associated chains recognize CMV antigens.

The length of the CDR3 is 17 residues. In germline, CDR1 is SGHDN, CDR2 FVKESK. The ends lost 2 bases at V and 7 bases at J; junction bases unmatched: 11. To note about this clone: What it binds is unknown.

In nominal health when sampled, donors likely had unrecorded immune exposures nonetheless. PCR was performed using 60 Vbeta and 13 Jbeta primers. TCRdb keeps only in-frame clones here, not all; method: immunoSEQ multiplex PCR. Of approximately 150,000 clones listed, more than 55% were seen once; the top ten hold approximately 6.5%. The sequence was collected from a woman aged 55-70 years in good health and CMV-seronegative. The sample comprised PBMCs. The V call is TRBV14, the J call TRBJ2-3; TRBD2 matches at 11 bases. The DNA of the CDR3 is TGTGCCAGCAGCCAACCGGGACTAGCGGAGGGCTCCTATACGCAGTATTTT. Encoded protein: CASSQPGLAEGSYTQYF.